This T cell receptor (beta chain) was captured in a study of beta chain features in type 1 diabetes. The investigators reverse transcribed all of the isolated RNA, so they sequenced expressed TCRB transcripts. Method: immunoSEQ multiplex PCR; TCRdb's copy keeps in-frame clones and lacks some. The data show more than 150,000 clones, 7.5% to 10% seen once. The CDR3 has 14 amino acids. Trimming took 3 bases from V and 2 from J; bases not matched to a gene: 2. In germline, CDR1 is SGDLS, CDR2 YYNGEE. This clone was counted only a few times. The chain recombines TRBV9 with TRBJ2-1, with TRBD1 matching 7 bases. The receptor was derived from a woman between 18 and 29 years old in good health. What was sequenced was central memory CD4+ T cells from blood. DNA for the CDR3: TGTGCCAGCAGCGCCACAGGGGCCTACAATGAGCAGTTCTTC. This codes for CASSATGAYNEQFF. Variable domain in full (rest from reference TRBV9 and TRBJ2-1): DSGVTQTPKHLITATGQRVTLRCSPRSGDLSVYWYQQSLDQGLQFLIQYYNGEERAKGNILERFSAQQFPDLHSELNLSSLELGDSALYFCASSATGAYNEQFFGPGTRLTVL.